Below, 15 T cell receptor beta chains from the same sample are listed, as sequenced in a study of regulatory T cells in long-lasting Graves disease. Relying on iRepertoire HTBI primers and Arm-PCR of CDR3 regions, the team built TCR beta libraries. Via MiXCR, TCRdb re-called the multiplex PCR reads, giving one row per CDR3 protein. The data hold around 250,000 distinct CDR3 sequences, with 18% observed a single time. Time point: newly diagnosed GD, antithyroid drugs for less than 3 months. RNA extracted from PBMCs served as the sequencing template. This sample also belongs to another study, concerning T cells in Graves' hyperthyroidism and ophthalmopathy.

Sequencing used peripheral blood mononuclear cells (PBMCs), obtained at new diagnosis, from a patient treated with antithyroid drugs. The source of these receptors is a young woman with Graves disease.

This clonotype was seen many times. The V call is TRBV5-1, the J call TRBJ1-1; D remains unclear. The CDR3 runs to 14 residues. Germline V CDR1 and CDR2: SGHRS, YFSETQ. Trimming shortened V by 8 bases and J by 1 base, and 15 bases separated the two germline ends. CDR3 residues: CASHTVYSNTEAFF. The CDR3 region has the DNA TGCGCCAGTCATACAGTGTACTCGAACACTGAAGCTTTCTTT.

This clonotype has only one observation. A much larger clone lies a single base off, so this may be a read error. This rearrangement joins TRBV29-1 to TRBJ2-3, with a tentative D call TRBD2 (6 bases). The end of the DNA is better explained by TRBJ2-5, so the J call may be wrong. CDR3 length: 12 amino acids. CDR1 SQVTM and CDR2 ANQGSEA come from the germline V gene. This CDR3 is CSVDPGEGTQYF. The CDR3 DNA reads as TGCAGCGTTGATCCGGGAGAAGGGACCCAGTACTTC.

Of note for this clonotype: This probably arose from a read error, given a far larger clone one base away. The genes are TRBV11-2 and TRBJ1-6, with a weak D call TRBD1 (6 bases). Per germline, CDR1 SGHAT and CDR2 FQNNGV. Trimming left V 5 bases short and J 3 bases short, with 14 bases between. The CDR3 sequence is 16 residues long. The CDR3 bases are TGTGCCAGCAGCACGGGGGCCAGTTACTATAATTCACCCCTCCACTTT. Translation gives CASSTGASYYNSPLHF.

This clonotype was observed a handful of times. Here the CDR3 DNA reads TGTGCCAGCAGCTCCGGGGGGGACATTCAGTACTTC. It is translated as CASSSGGDIQYF. V usage is TRBV5-6 and J usage is TRBJ2-4; 8 nucleotides agree with TRBD2. Trimming cost V 3 bases and J 8 bases; bases outside gene matches: 1. This CDR3 comprises 12 residues. CDR1 is SGHDT, CDR2 YYEEEE, per germline.

Details on this clonotype: A much larger clone differs by one base, so this may be a read error. This sequence joins TRBV6-9 and TRBJ2-5, with D uncertain. The V gene's germline CDR1 is MNHGY and CDR2 SVAAGI. This CDR3 spans 12 amino acids. V lost 3 bases to trimming and J lost 11 bases, with 13 bases between them. CDR3 region: CASSYPSNEQYF. For the CDR3, the DNA is TGTGCCAGCAGTTACCCAAGCAATGAGCAGTACTTC.

This clonotype has ten or more counts. This chain uses TRBV19 with TRBJ1-1; D gene ambiguous. There are 14 residues in the CDR3. The V end lost 6 bases, the J end lost 5 bases, and 16 bases lay between the germline ends. Germline CDR1 and CDR2: LNHDA and SQIVND (reference sequence). CDR3 bases: TGTGCCAGTAGAGTAGGGTTCCAGGTAACTGAAGCTTTCTTT. It encodes CASRVGFQVTEAFF.

This clonotype was observed a few times. This chain joins TRBV10-1 and TRBJ2-3, with 7 nucleotides matching TRBD1. The CDR3 has 11 residues. V dropped 8 bases and J dropped 4; count of bases not matched to a gene: 0. Per the germline V gene, CDR1 is WNHNN and CDR2 is SYGVQD (reference sequence). The CDR3 nucleotides are TGCGCCAGCGGGACAGCAGATACGCAGTATTTT. It is translated as CASGTADTQYF.

This clonotype was seen at least ten times. V and J are TRBV11-3 and TRBJ2-7; a weak D match, TRBD2 (6 bases). Germline V gives CDR1 SGHNT, CDR2 YENEEA. The CDR3 sequence is 13 residues long. Trimming took off 7 bases at V and 4 bases at J, with 14 bases between the two ends. CDR3 in amino acids: CASKRRGEYEQYF. The CDR3 DNA is TGTGCCAGCAAGAGGCGGGGAGAATACGAGCAGTACTTC.

Ten or more counts support this clonotype. This chain connects TRBV6-2 or TRBV6-3 to TRBJ1-5; D gene ambiguous. Germline values: CDR1 MNHEY, CDR2 SVGEGT. This CDR3 is built from 14 residues. V lost 5 bases and J lost 1, with 9 bases in between. The CDR3 nucleotides read TGTGCCAGCAGTGTGGACGGGAGCAATCAGCCCCAGCATTTT. Encoded protein: CASSVDGSNQPQHF.

This clonotype was counted at least ten times. The genes are TRBV20-1 and TRBJ1-5; weak D call: TRBD1 (5 bases). There are 14 residues in the CDR3. V was shortened by 0 bases and J by 5 bases, with 11 bases between the two germline ends. Germline loops: CDR1 DFQATT, CDR2 SNEGSKA (reference sequence). The CDR3 is CSAREGGEDQPQHF. The CDR3, as DNA: TGCAGTGCTAGAGAAGGAGGGGAAGATCAGCCCCAGCATTTT.

This clonotype was recorded at least ten times. The V call is TRBV6-5, the J call TRBJ1-1, with D uncertain. CDR1 is MNHEY and CDR2 is SVGAGI in the germline V gene. V gave up 2 bases and J gave up 1 base, with 14 bases separating them. The CDR3 length is 16 residues. In nucleotides, the CDR3 is TGTGCCAGCAGTTACCGGCCCTTAACAGAGAACACTGAAGCTTTCTTT. Its protein product is CASSYRPLTENTEAFF.

The genes are TRBV2 and TRBJ2-1; possibly TRBD2 for D (6 bases). CDR1 is SNHLY, CDR2 FYNNEI, per germline. This CDR3 contains 13 residues. V was pared by 3 bases and J by 8 bases, with 11 bases between. The CDR3 loop reads CASSDRTKDEQFF. For the CDR3, the DNA is TGTGCCAGCAGTGATCGGACTAAGGATGAGCAGTTCTTC.

The table lists this clonotype with many counts. This chain links TRBV12-5 with TRBJ2-1; D not certain. The V and J ends lost 7 bases and 0 bases respectively, with 10 bases between them. CDR1 and CDR2 (germline): LGHNT, FRNRAP. The CDR3 length is 14 residues. DNA for the CDR3: TGTGCTAGTGCCCGAGGTAGCTCCTACAATGAGCAGTTCTTC. This translates into CASARGSSYNEQFF. Complete variable domain (other parts from reference TRBV12-5 and TRBJ2-1): DARVTQTPRHKVTEMGQEVTMRCQPILGHNTVFWYRQTMMQGLELLAYFRNRAPLDDSGMPKDRFSAEMPDATLATLKIQPSEPRDSAVYFCASARGSSYNEQFFGPGTRLTVL.

Turning to this clonotype: A read error likely explains this, since a far larger clone differs by one base. The V call is TRBV28, the J call TRBJ2-5; D is perhaps TRBD1 (6 bases). The CDR3 has 16 residues. Trimming took 7 bases from V and 11 from J, leaving 29 bases between them. Germline V gives CDR1 MDHEN, CDR2 SYDVKM. The DNA of the CDR3 is TGTGCCAGCATCCGGGGCCGGGACACACACATCAATGAGCAGTACTTC. Translation gives CASIRGRDTHINEQYF.

In its sample, this clonotype was seen once. CDR3 bases: TGTGCCAGCAGCGCCGCGACAGGGTTGAAAGAGACCCAGTACTTC. Translation gives CASSAATGLKETQYF. The J gene is TRBJ2-5, the V gene TRBV5-4; TRBD1 matches 7 bases. CDR3 length: 15 residues. Germline V gives CDR1 SGHNT, CDR2 YYREEE (reference sequence). The junction had 9 bases not matched to a gene; V was cut back by 4 bases and J by 3 bases.